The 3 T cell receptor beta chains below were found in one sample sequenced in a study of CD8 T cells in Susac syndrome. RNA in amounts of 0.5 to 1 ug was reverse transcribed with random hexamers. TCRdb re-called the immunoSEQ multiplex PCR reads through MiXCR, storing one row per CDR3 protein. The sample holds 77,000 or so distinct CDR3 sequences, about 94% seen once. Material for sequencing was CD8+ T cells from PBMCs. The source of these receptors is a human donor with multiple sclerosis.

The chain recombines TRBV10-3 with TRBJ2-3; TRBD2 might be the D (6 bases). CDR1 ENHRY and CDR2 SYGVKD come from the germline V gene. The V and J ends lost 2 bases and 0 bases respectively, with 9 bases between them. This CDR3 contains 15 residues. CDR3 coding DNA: TGTGCCATCAGTGAGCTAGCGCTGAGCACAGATACGCAGTATTTT. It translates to CAISELALSTDTQYF.

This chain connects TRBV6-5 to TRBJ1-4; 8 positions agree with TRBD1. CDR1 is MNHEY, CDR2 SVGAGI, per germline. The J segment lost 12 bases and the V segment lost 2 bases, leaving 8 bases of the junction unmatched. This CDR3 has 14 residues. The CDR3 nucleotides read TGTGCCAGCAGTTACAACAGGGGGGCAGGGGAACTGTTTTTT. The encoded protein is CASSYNRGAGELFF.

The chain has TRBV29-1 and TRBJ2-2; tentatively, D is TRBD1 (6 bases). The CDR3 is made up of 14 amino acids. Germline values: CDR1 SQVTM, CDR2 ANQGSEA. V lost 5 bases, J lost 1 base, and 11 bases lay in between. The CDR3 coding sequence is TGCAGCGTTCCGGAGGACAGGAACACCGGGGAGCTGTTTTTT. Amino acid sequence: CSVPEDRNTGELFF.